This T cell receptor (beta chain) was captured by sequencing in a study of molecular identifiers for immune sequencing clone quantification. Overall study context: Four of five splits of RNA from around 18,000 or 91,000 naive CD8 cells were sequenced in replicates.

Sequencing libraries of naive CD8 cells derived from approximately 22,000 to 940,000 sorted cells with 10%, 30% or 50% RNA. With regard to this clonotype: A clone one base away is much larger, so this may be a read error.

Previously described methods and listed TCR primers produced bulk TCR libraries. TCRdb processed the PCR reads anew with MiXCR; each CDR3 protein has one entry. The sample shows roughly 630,000 distinct CDR3 sequences, about 25% of them seen only once. The CDR3 sequence is 18 residues long. From germline, CDR1 is MGHRA and CDR2 YSYEKL. The rearrangement joins TRBV4-1 to TRBJ2-6; 9 bases map to TRBD1. Sequences were obtained from naive CD8+ T cells from blood, with Jurkat cell RNA spiked in. The subset denotes: FACS-sorted CD8+CD4-CCR7+CD45RA+ naive T cells. The source of this sequence is a human donor in good health. Some libraries in this study had Jurkat cell RNA spiked in. CDR3 nucleotides: TGCGCCAGCAGGCAAGCCGGGACAGGGCATCCTGGGGCCAACGTCCTGGCTTTC. Its protein is CASRQAGTGHPGANVLAF.